This is a list of T cell receptor beta chains from one sample in a study of blood T cell repertoires in COVID-19. Repertoires were generated with immunoSEQ multiplex PCR, while TCRdb's copy carries only in-frame clones and drops some. The sample has roughly 500,000 clones, 85% to 90% seen once. The sample taken for sequencing was PBMCs or T cells enriched from blood (not recorded which). Receptor source: a woman in her forties who had recovered from COVID-19. Both conserved end residues are part of each CDR3. D genes are given only for firm matches. A row's size may be missing; if present it is once, few, many or a size class.

TRBV25-1,NA,TRBJ1-3,TRBD1,TGTGCCAGCAGTTTTTCAGGGGGCGGTGGAAACACCATATATTTT,CASSFSGGGGNTIYF
TRBV30,NA,TRBJ1-2,NA,TGTGCCTGGAGTGTAACCGGGTCCGGCTATGGCTACACCTTC,CAWSVTGSGYGYTF
TRBV10-3,NA,TRBJ2-1,NA,TGTGCCATCAGTGACCCCCGGGGGGCTAGTGAGCAGTTCTTC,CAISDPRGASEQFF
TRBV11-3,NA,TRBJ1-6,TRBD1,TGTGCCAGCAGCTTAGACCACTCTGGGACAGGGGGTTCACCCCTCCACTTT,CASSLDHSGTGGSPLHF
TRBV7-9,NA,TRBJ2-7,TRBD1,TGTGCCAGCAGCTTAGCGGGACAGACGCTCTACGAGCAGTACTTC,CASSLAGQTLYEQYF
TRBV9,NA,TRBJ2-6,NA,TGTGCCAGCAGCGTAGTCGCTGGGGCCAACGTCCTGACTTTC,CASSVVAGANVLTF
TRBV20-1,NA,TRBJ2-1,TRBD1,TGCAGTGCTAGTGGGGACAGGGGGTGGCGGAATGAGCAGTTCTTC,CSASGDRGWRNEQFF
TRBV29-1,NA,TRBJ2-3,TRBD1,TGCAGCGTTGGGGGACAGGGGTCCGGCACAGATACGCAGTATTTT,CSVGGQGSGTDTQYF
TRBV10-1,NA,TRBJ2-2,NA,TGCGCCAGCAGTGAGACGGCGAACACCGGGGAGCTGTTTTTT,CASSETANTGELFF
TRBV4-3,NA,TRBJ1-2,NA,TGCGCCAGCAGCCAAGATGTGTTTGGGGGGACCTATGGCTACACCTTC,CASSQDVFGGTYGYTF
TRBV30,once,TRBJ2-4,TRBD2,TGTGCCTGGAGACCCGGCGGGGGGAGGGCGGAGTACTTC,CAWRPGGGRAEYF
TRBV18,NA,TRBJ2-1,NA,TGTGCCAGCTCACTACTTGCCAATGAGCAGTTCTTC,CASSLLANEQFF
TRBV6-5,NA,TRBJ1-2,TRBD1,TGTGCCAGCAGTCCCCCGGGACAGCCTAACTATGGCTACACCTTC,CASSPPGQPNYGYTF
TRBV5-4,NA,TRBJ2-3,TRBD2,TGTGCCAGCAGCTTGGCCATTCTAGCGGGAGATACGCAGTATTTT,CASSLAILAGDTQYF
TRBV11-3,once,TRBJ2-4,NA,TGTGCCAGCAGCTCACCATCAGGGGAATGGAACATTCAGTACTTC,CASSSPSGEWNIQYF
TRBV5-1,NA,TRBJ2-2,TRBD1,TGCGCCAGCAGCCTTAGGACAGGGGACACCGGGGAGCTGTTTTTT,CASSLRTGDTGELFF
TRBV19,NA,TRBJ1-1,NA,TGTGCCAGTAGGGCATTTCCGACGACTCCTAACACTGAAGCTTTCTTT,CASRAFPTTPNTEAFF
TRBV15,few,TRBJ1-5,NA,TGTGCCACCAGCCGAACAGACCAGCCCCAGCATTTT,CATSRTDQPQHF
TRBV5-1,NA,TRBJ2-2,NA,TGCGCCAGCAGCTTGGACGGGGAGGACTTCGGGGAGCTGTTTTTT,CASSLDGEDFGELFF
TRBV6-6,NA,TRBJ2-1,TRBD1,TGTGCCAGCAGTTCGCAGGGGGTACCTTACAATGAGCAGTTCTTC,CASSSQGVPYNEQFF
TRBV7-8,NA,TRBJ2-5,TRBD2,TGTGCCAGCAGCTTAAGACCGAGCGGGAGGGCCCTCTCCCAAGAGACCCAGTACTTC,CASSLRPSGRALSQETQYF
TRBV28,NA,TRBJ2-7,NA,TGTGCCAGCAGTTCCGGGACTCTCTACGAGCAGTACTTC,CASSSGTLYEQYF
TRBV12-5,NA,TRBJ1-5,NA,TGTGCTAGTGGTTTGAGTCGAGGGAGCAATCAGCCCCAGCATTTT,CASGLSRGSNQPQHF